The source of this T cell receptor (beta chain) is a study of T cell responses to AZD1222 COVID-19 vaccine. The study, taken as a whole, reports: Across the whole spike, CD4 TCRs peaked at regions 160-218 and 743-854.

Note on this clone: Its antigen is currently unknown.

Only in-frame clones appear in the TCRdb table, and some are missing; sequencing was by immunoSEQ multiplex PCR. The table records about 120,000 clones, about 92% of them present only once. CDR1 is KGHSH, CDR2 LQKENI, per germline. Trimming left V 10 bases short and J 3 bases short, with 13 bases between. This CDR3 is 12 amino acids long. Recipients boosted at about 4 weeks or about 12 weeks are pooled. The sequence derives from an adult who received the AZD1222 COVID-19 vaccine. The sample consisted of peripheral blood, taken 28 days after the second AZD1222 dose. The rearrangement joins TRBV18 to TRBJ2-7, with D tentatively TRBD1 (5 bases). CDR3 nucleotide sequence: TGTGCCACCGCGGACACCGACTACGAGCAGTACTTC. Its protein product is CATADTDYEQYF. Full variable domain (outside the CDR3, taken from reference TRBV18 and TRBJ2-7): NAGVMQNPRHLVRRRGQEARLRCSPMKGHSHVYWYRQLPEEGLKFMVYLQKENIIDESGMPKERFSAEFPKEGPSILRIQQVVRGDSAAYFCATADTDYEQYFGPGTRLTVT.